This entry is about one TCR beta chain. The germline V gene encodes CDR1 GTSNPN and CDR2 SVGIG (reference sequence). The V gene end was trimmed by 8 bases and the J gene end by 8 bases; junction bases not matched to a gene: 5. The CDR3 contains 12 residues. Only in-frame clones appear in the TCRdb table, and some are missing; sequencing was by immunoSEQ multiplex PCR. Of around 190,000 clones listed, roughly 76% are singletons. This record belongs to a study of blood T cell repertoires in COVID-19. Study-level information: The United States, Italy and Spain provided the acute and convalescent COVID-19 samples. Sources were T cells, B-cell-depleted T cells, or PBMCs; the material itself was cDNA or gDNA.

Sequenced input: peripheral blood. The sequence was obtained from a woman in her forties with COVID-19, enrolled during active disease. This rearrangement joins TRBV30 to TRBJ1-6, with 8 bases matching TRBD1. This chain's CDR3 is CAISTGDSPLHF. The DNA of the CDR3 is TGTGCCATATCGACAGGGGATTCACCCCTCCACTTT.